These 24 T cell receptor beta chains originate from one sample sequenced in a study of post-analysis software for immune sequencing data. Incorporated into the TCR beta cDNA libraries were unique molecular identifiers, which served to reduce PCR and sequencing biases. TCRdb reprocessed the PCR reads via MiXCR and lists one record per CDR3 protein. The sample contains hundreds of thousands of distinct CDR3 sequences, less than 45% of which appear only once. Whole-study results and caveats: With TRBV5-6, TRBV5-1 and TRBV20-1 included, roughly five TRBV segments were more frequent in patients than in controls.

These receptors are not linked to any known antigen. The sample taken for sequencing was blood. Receptor source: a girl aged 5-17 years with multiple sclerosis.

The chain links TRBV29-1 to TRBJ2-7; 10 bases are a match to TRBD1. Per the germline V gene, CDR1 is SQVTM and CDR2 is ANQGSEA. The CDR3 runs 14 residues. V was clipped by 1 base and J by 3 bases; unmatched bases: 3. The CDR3 region has the DNA TGCAGCGTTGAAGGGGACAGGGGAGACTACGAGCAGTACTTC. As protein: CSVEGDRGDYEQYF.

The chain has TRBV20-1 and TRBJ2-3, with 13 bases identical to TRBD2. V trimming: 3 bases; J trimming: 4 bases; junction bases outside the gene matches: 7. This CDR3 has 16 residues. Germline lookup yields CDR1 DFQATT and CDR2 SNEGSKA (reference sequence). The CDR3 DNA follows: TGCAGTGCTAGGAGACTAGCGGGAGGTTCCCCAGATACGCAGTATTTT. Translated, it gives CSARRLAGGSPDTQYF.

This chain links TRBV11-2 with TRBJ2-7, with TRBD1 matching over 7 bases. CDR1 SGHAT and CDR2 FQNNGV come from the germline V gene. The CDR3 extends over 15 amino acids. The ends lost 6 bases at V and 7 bases at J; junction bases unmatched: 15. The DNA of the CDR3 is TGTGCCAGCAGTCTAAACAGGGGTATTTCCAATGAGCAGTACTTC. Its translation: CASSLNRGISNEQYF.

This clonotype has a handful of counts. CDR3 sequence (DNA): TGTGCCAGTGAGGTTCCTGGCTACGAGCAGTACTTC. This codes for CASEVPGYEQYF. V and J are TRBV28 and TRBJ2-7, with D hard to call. The CDR3 is 12 residues long. Germline assignment: CDR1 MDHEN and CDR2 SYDVKM. V lost 9 bases, J lost 3 bases, and 12 bases lay in between. Full variable domain (remainder filled in from reference TRBV28 and TRBJ2-7): DVKVTQSSRYLVKRTGEKVFLECVQDMDHENMFWYRQDPGLGLRLIYFSYDVKMKEKGDIPEGYSVSREKKERFSLILESASTNQTSMYLCASEVPGYEQYFGPGTRLTVT.

The chain carries TRBV3-1 and TRBJ1-1; D gene uncertain. Germline lookup yields CDR1 LGHDT and CDR2 YNNKEL (reference sequence). This CDR3 spans 13 amino acids. Deletions cut 5 bases from V and 11 bases from J, with 18 bases between. CDR3 nucleotides: TGTGCCAGCAGCTTACGGGCAGAGGTCGGGGCTTTCTTT. This encodes CASSLRAEVGAFF.

This chain joins TRBV5-6 and TRBJ2-7; D is perhaps TRBD1 (7 bases). The J call is uncertain, as TRBJ2-5 better fits the DNA end. Germline CDR1 and CDR2: SGHDT and YYEEEE. The CDR3 extends over 14 amino acids. CDR3 amino acids: CASSSFAGGETQYF. DNA for the CDR3: TGTGCCAGCAGCTCTTTTGCAGGGGGGGAGACCCAGTACTTC.

The chain couples TRBV9 to TRBJ2-3; D might be TRBD2 (5 bases). There are 15 residues in the CDR3. Germline V CDR1 and CDR2: SGDLS, YYNGEE. The V end lost 4 bases, the J end lost 4 bases, and 16 bases lay between the germline ends. Written as DNA, the CDR3 is TGTGCCAGCAGCCCCTCGGTAGCGCGACCAGATACGCAGTATTTT. Protein sequence: CASSPSVARPDTQYF.

This chain links TRBV4-2 with TRBJ2-1, with 11 bases aligning to TRBD2. The germline gives CDR1 LGHNA, CDR2 YNFKEQ. Losses at the gene ends were 4 bases for V and 8 bases for J; bases not matched to a gene: 10. The CDR3 consists of 16 residues. The CDR3 protein is CASSPELAGVSYEQFF. For the CDR3, the DNA is TGTGCCAGCAGCCCAGAACTAGCGGGAGTTTCGTATGAGCAGTTCTTC.

As regards this clonotype: At one end the junction does not follow the germline gene, possibly because of a read error. The chain employs TRBV9 and TRBJ2-7, with a tentative D call TRBD1 (6 bases). Germline lookup yields CDR1 SGDLS and CDR2 YYNGEE. The CDR3 covers 14 residues. In DNA, the CDR3 is TGTGCCCGCAGCCCCGGGACATTCATCTACGAGCAGTACTTC. Translation gives CARSPGTFIYEQYF.

The J gene is TRBJ2-5, the V gene TRBV2; D is perhaps TRBD1 (6 bases). This CDR3 has 14 amino acids. Trimming pared 5 bases from V and 2 bases from J, leaving 12 bases between. Germline V lookup: CDR1 SNHLY, CDR2 FYNNEI. CDR3 sequence (DNA): TGTGCCAGCAGTCCGCCGGGACAACAAGAGACCCAGTACTTC. Protein product: CASSPPGQQETQYF.

This sequence joins TRBV11-3 and TRBJ2-1; D remains ambiguous. Germline values: CDR1 SGHNT, CDR2 YENEEA. V dropped 1 base and J dropped 5 bases, with 12 bases sitting between them. This CDR3 contains 15 residues. DNA for the CDR3: TGTGCCAGCAGCTTAGGACCAACTAAAAACAATGAGCAGTTCTTC. Translated: CASSLGPTKNNEQFF.

This clonotype was counted between two and nine times. The chain combines TRBV7-2 with TRBJ2-3, with D possibly called TRBD1 or TRBD2 (5 bases each). The CDR3 runs to 16 residues. V gave up 2 bases and J gave up 3 bases, with 15 bases separating them. Germline-derived CDR1 and CDR2 are SGHTA and FQGNSA. The CDR3 is CASSLTGGAGTDTQYF. The CDR3 DNA follows: TGTGCCAGCAGCTTAACTGGGGGAGCAGGGACAGATACGCAGTATTTT.

DNA for the CDR3: TGCGCCAGCAGTCTCGACGGGCAGGGACCAAATAATTCACCCCTCCACTTT. As protein: CASSLDGQGPNNSPLHF. The chain couples TRBV5-1 to TRBJ1-6; possible D gene TRBD1, 5 bases. V lost 5 bases and J 5 bases, leaving 20 bases between the germline ends. The CDR3 runs to 17 residues. Germline lookup yields CDR1 SGHRS and CDR2 YFSETQ. Combining the CDR3 with reference TRBV5-1 and TRBJ1-6 gives the whole variable domain KAGVTQTPRYLIKTRGQQVTLSCSPISGHRSVSWYQQTPGQGLQFLFEYFSETQRNKGNFPGRFSGRQFSNSRSEMNVSTLELGDSALYLCASSLDGQGPNNSPLHFGNGTRLTVT.

The chain joins TRBV12-3 or TRBV12-4 to TRBJ2-5; D could derive from TRBD1 or TRBD2 (5 bases each). The DNA end is more similar to TRBJ2-7, so the J call may be wrong. CDR3 length: 15 amino acids. CDR3 sequence: CASSYPHRGVDEQYF. The CDR3 DNA reads as TGTGCCAGCAGTTACCCCCACCGAGGGGTCGACGAGCAGTACTTC.

This clonotype was detected only a few times. The chain is built from TRBV28 and TRBJ1-2, with D tentatively TRBD1 (5 bases). This CDR3 spans 15 amino acids. V dropped 3 bases and J dropped 0 bases, with 11 bases sitting between them. Germline CDR1 is MDHEN and CDR2 is SYDVKM. CDR3 sequence: CASSLGQGPNYGYTF. Here the CDR3 DNA reads TGTGCCAGCAGTTTGGGGCAGGGCCCTAACTATGGCTACACCTTC.

This clonotype was detected only a few times. The chain carries TRBV10-3 and TRBJ2-5, with 8 bases matching TRBD1. Germline CDR1 and CDR2: ENHRY and SYGVKD. The ends lost 0 bases at V and 5 bases at J; junction bases unmatched: 2. This CDR3 has 14 amino acids. CDR3 sequence (DNA): TGTGCCATCAGTGAGTCCGGGGACAGGGAGACCCAGTACTTC. It is translated as CAISESGDRETQYF.

V is TRBV7-3 and J is TRBJ2-5; TRBD2 might be the D (6 bases). The J call may be incorrect, as the DNA end agrees better with TRBJ2-7. The CDR3 is 16 amino acids. CDR1 SGHTA and CDR2 FQGTGA come from the germline V gene. CDR3 sequence (DNA): TGTGCCAGCAGCTTAATAAGGACCCGGGAGAGGTACGAGCAGTACTTC. Translated, it gives CASSLIRTRERYEQYF.

This clonotype was recorded once. V gene TRBV3-1 combines with J gene TRBJ2-3, with 12 bases matching TRBD2. Trimming cost V 3 bases and J 4 bases; bases outside gene matches: 5. Per the germline V gene, CDR1 is LGHDT and CDR2 is YNNKEL (reference sequence). The length of the CDR3 is 16 residues. The chain's CDR3 is CASSHILAGGSDTQYF. The DNA for the CDR3 is TGTGCCAGCAGCCACATACTAGCGGGAGGTTCAGATACGCAGTATTTT.

The V and J genes are TRBV20-1 and TRBJ2-3; the match to TRBD2 covers 14 bases. V gave up 5 bases and J gave up 5 bases; unmatched junction bases: 6. This CDR3 comprises 15 residues. CDR1 is DFQATT, CDR2 SNEGSKA, per germline (reference sequence). The chain's CDR3 is CSAPTSGGARDTQYF. The CDR3 coding sequence is TGCAGTGCTCCGACTAGCGGGGGGGCCAGAGATACGCAGTATTTT.

This chain links TRBV28 with TRBJ1-5; 7 bases match TRBD1. V dropped 5 bases and J dropped 4; count of bases not matched to a gene: 14. CDR1 is MDHEN and CDR2 is SYDVKM in the germline V gene. CDR3 size: 17 residues. CDR3 sequence reads: CASSRTALRGPNQPQHF. For the CDR3, the DNA is TGTGCCAGCAGTCGCACAGCCCTTAGGGGGCCAAATCAGCCCCAGCATTTT.

V is TRBV12-3 or TRBV12-4 and J is TRBJ2-3; D not certain. The CDR3 extends over 13 amino acids. The ends were cut back, 6 bases at V and 2 bases at J, with 9 bases in the middle. CDR3 bases: TGTGCCAGCAGGGGTGGGGTCACAGATACGCAGTATTTT. Protein sequence: CASRGGVTDTQYF.

The chain has TRBV6-1 and TRBJ1-4; the D is unclear. There are 14 residues in the CDR3. Trimming cost V 1 base and J 8 bases, with 11 bases left between them. Germline V gene data show CDR1 as MNHNS and CDR2 as SASEGT. CDR3 nucleotide sequence: TGTGCCAGCAGTGAAGATCGTGGGTTCGAAAAACTGTTTTTT. Its protein product is CASSEDRGFEKLFF.

The genes are TRBV7-8 and TRBJ2-1, with D unresolved. Germline V CDR1 and CDR2: SGHVS, FQNEAQ. The CDR3 spans 12 residues. V shed 6 bases and J shed 10 bases, with 13 bases lying between them. CDR3 bases: TGTGCCAGCAGATCAAAGCGATGGGAGCAGTTCTTC. It is translated as CASRSKRWEQFF.

The J gene is TRBJ2-3, the V gene TRBV15; no clear D gene. The ends were cut back, 0 bases at V and 0 bases at J, with 13 bases in the middle. Germline lookup yields CDR1 LNHNV and CDR2 YYDKDF (reference sequence). The CDR3 loop spans 17 amino acids. This chain's CDR3 is CATSRDRVTGSTDTQYF. In nucleotides, the CDR3 is TGTGCCACCAGCAGAGATCGGGTCACGGGTAGCACAGATACGCAGTATTTT.